The next 29 T cell receptor beta chains were all read from a single sample in a study of blood T cell repertoires in COVID-19. Only in-frame clones appear in the TCRdb table, and some are missing; sequencing was by immunoSEQ multiplex PCR. The table has roughly 36,000 clones, 84% seen once. Sequenced input: peripheral blood. The receptor set was obtained from a human donor in a cohort sampled during active COVID-19.

V and J are TRBV28 and TRBJ1-2; 12 positions match TRBD1. The CDR3 is 17 amino acids. Losses at the gene ends were 5 bases for V and 5 bases for J; bases not matched to a gene: 12. Germline V gene lookup returns CDR1 MDHEN and CDR2 SYDVKM. In DNA, the CDR3 is TGTGCCAGCAGTAAACCGGGACAGGGGGCTGAAGGATATGGCTACACCTTC. The encoded protein is CASSKPGQGAEGYGYTF.

The chain joins TRBV14 to TRBJ2-5; tentative D call: TRBD1 (7 bases). The V end lost 1 base, the J end lost 5 bases, and 17 bases lay between the germline ends. Germline-derived CDR1 and CDR2 are SGHDN and FVKESK. There are 16 residues in the CDR3. Here the CDR3 reads CASSQVSGGNRETQYF. CDR3 nucleotides: TGTGCCAGCAGCCAAGTGTCAGGGGGGAACCGGGAGACCCAGTACTTC.

The V gene is TRBV15, the J gene TRBJ2-3, with 9 bases matching TRBD2. Germline V gene sequence: CDR1 LNHNV, CDR2 YYDKDF (reference sequence). The trim removed 0 bases at V and 5 bases at J, leaving 9 bases unmatched. The length of the CDR3 is 17 residues. The CDR3 region is CATSRDMAGGLRDTQYF. CDR3 in DNA: TGTGCCACCAGCAGAGATATGGCGGGGGGGCTGAGAGATACGCAGTATTTT.

The CDR3 region is CASSPGQMNTEAFF. In DNA, the CDR3 is TGTGCCAGCAGCCCGGGACAGATGAACACTGAAGCTTTCTTT. The gene calls are TRBV28 and TRBJ1-1, with 7 bases matching TRBD1. CDR1 and CDR2 (germline): MDHEN, SYDVKM. V trimming: 6 bases; J trimming: 0 bases; junction bases outside the gene matches: 4. The CDR3 has 14 residues.

V usage is TRBV6-5 and J usage is TRBJ2-7; tentatively, D is TRBD2 (5 bases). The V gene lost 6 bases and the J gene lost 5 bases, with 11 bases spanning the gap. This CDR3 has 12 residues. CDR1 is MNHEY and CDR2 is SVGAGI in the germline V gene. The DNA of the CDR3 is TGTGCCAGCAGGGAGAGGGTCCACGAGCAGTACTTC. This sequence encodes CASRERVHEQYF.

The chain combines TRBV7-2 with TRBJ1-6; TRBD1 aligns across 7 bases. This CDR3 is 15 amino acids long. From germline, CDR1 is SGHTA and CDR2 FQGNSA. Unmatched junction bases numbered 7, after V lost 1 base and J lost 10 bases. The CDR3 region is CASSLGTGEYSPLHF. DNA for the CDR3: TGTGCCAGCAGCTTAGGAACAGGGGAATACTCACCCCTCCACTTT.

The chain joins TRBV28 to TRBJ2-5, with TRBD2 identical over 11 bases. V gave up 2 bases and J gave up 1 base; unmatched junction bases: 0. Germline V gives CDR1 MDHEN, CDR2 SYDVKM. The CDR3 covers 15 residues. CDR3 loop: CASSLTSGGQETQYF. In nucleotides, the CDR3 is TGTGCCAGCAGTTTAACTAGCGGGGGCCAAGAGACCCAGTACTTC.

The chain couples TRBV6-5 to TRBJ2-5; the D gene is possibly TRBD1 (6 bases). The CDR3 extends over 13 amino acids. The germline V gene encodes CDR1 MNHEY and CDR2 SVGAGI. Trimming stripped 6 bases from V and 5 bases from J, with 13 bases between. This chain's CDR3 is CASSRTGKETQYF. The DNA of the CDR3 is TGTGCCAGCAGCCGAACAGGGAAGGAGACCCAGTACTTC.

The rearrangement links TRBV7-2 to TRBJ2-3, with TRBD1 as a possible D gene (6 bases). This CDR3 is built from 16 residues. V shed 3 bases and J shed 6 bases, with 19 bases lying between them. CDR1 and CDR2 (germline): SGHTA, FQGNSA. This chain's CDR3 is CASSFWGRGRADTQYF. In nucleotides, the CDR3 is TGTGCCAGCAGCTTTTGGGGGCGAGGGCGAGCGGATACGCAGTATTTT.

J is TRBJ2-3 and V is TRBV14, with TRBD1 matching 10 bases. The CDR3 length is 16 residues. V lost 4 bases and J lost 3; bases outside the gene matches: 7. Germline CDR1 is SGHDN and CDR2 is FVKESK. In DNA, the CDR3 is TGTGCCAGCAGCCGGCGACAGGGGGCGAGAACAGATACGCAGTATTTT. This sequence encodes CASSRRQGARTDTQYF.

This clone was recorded a few times. The chain employs TRBV7-9 and TRBJ2-7; TRBD1 matches at 7 bases. V was pared by 3 bases and J by 2 bases, with 4 bases of the junction left unmatched. The CDR3 covers 14 residues. Germline loops: CDR1 SEHNR, CDR2 FQNEAQ (reference sequence). CDR3 residues: CASSFSTGPYEQYF. The CDR3 DNA is TGTGCCAGCAGCTTTTCGACAGGGCCCTACGAGCAGTACTTC. Using reference TRBV7-9 and TRBJ2-7 for the parts outside the CDR3, the full variable domain is DTGVSQNPRHKITKRGQNVTFRCDPISEHNRLYWYRQTLGQGPEFLTYFQNEAQLEKSRLLSDRFSAERPKGSFSTLEIQRTEQGDSAMYLCASSFSTGPYEQYFGPGTRLTVT.

The V gene is TRBV5-1, the J gene TRBJ1-2; D is unclear. The CDR3 is made up of 17 amino acids. CDR1 is SGHRS and CDR2 is YFSETQ in the germline V gene. The ends were cut back, 1 base at V and 6 bases at J, with 22 bases in the middle. The CDR3 sequence is CASSLNGDLREQDGYTF. In nucleotides, the CDR3 is TGCGCCAGCAGCTTGAACGGTGATTTGCGGGAGCAGGATGGCTACACCTTC.

The chain employs TRBV9 and TRBJ2-3, with 8 bases aligning to TRBD2. The V segment lost 1 base and the J segment 5 bases; nucleotides outside the gene matches: 6. CDR3 size: 15 residues. CDR1 and CDR2 from the germline V gene are SGDLS and YYNGEE. The CDR3 is CASSVTGGQVDTQYF. The CDR3, as DNA: TGTGCCAGCAGCGTAACGGGGGGGCAGGTAGATACGCAGTATTTT.

The chain recombines TRBV7-9 with TRBJ2-7, with TRBD2 identical over 7 bases. With 8 bases clipped from V and 0 bases from J, the junction kept 7 bases outside the gene matches. CDR1 SEHNR and CDR2 FQNEAQ come from the germline V gene (reference sequence). This CDR3 region has 14 residues. CDR3 residues: CASGGERSSYEQYF. The CDR3 nucleotides are TGTGCCAGCGGGGGGGAAAGAAGCTCCTACGAGCAGTACTTC.

The rearrangement uses TRBV6-5 and TRBJ2-5; TRBD2 matches 9 bases. CDR1 is MNHEY, CDR2 SVGAGI, per germline. Trimming removed 6 bases from V and 5 bases from J; junction bases left unmatched: 10. This CDR3 is 15 amino acids long. The CDR3 is CASRAGGGARETQYF. The CDR3 region has the DNA TGTGCCAGCAGGGCTGGCGGGGGGGCCCGGGAGACCCAGTACTTC.

Details on this clone: A read error may produce the germline difference seen at one junction end. V usage is TRBV5-1 and J usage is TRBJ1-5, with 7 bases identical to TRBD1. Germline V gene lookup returns CDR1 SGHRS and CDR2 YFSETQ. The CDR3 has 15 amino acids. The CDR3 bases are TGCGCCAGCAGCTTGGGTGCAGGGGGAAATCAGGCCCAGCATTTT. This encodes CASSLGAGGNQAQHF.

This clone has only a few counts. The rearrangement links TRBV7-8 to TRBJ2-7; no reliable D call. Germline V gene lookup returns CDR1 SGHVS and CDR2 FQNEAQ. V lost 4 bases, J lost 6 bases, and 16 bases lay in between. This CDR3 is 14 amino acids long. CDR3 sequence (DNA): TGTGCCAGCAGCTCCACGCGCGGAAGCTCCGAGCAGTACTTC. This gives the protein CASSSTRGSSEQYF.

CDR3 sequence reads: CASSVRGQGLNYGYTF. CDR3 coding DNA: TGTGCCAGCAGCGTACGCGGACAGGGGCTAAACTATGGCTACACCTTC. This chain connects TRBV6-2 or TRBV6-3 to TRBJ1-2; TRBD1 matches 9 bases. This CDR3 has 16 amino acids. Germline CDR1 and CDR2: MNHEY and SVGEGT. J lost 2 bases, V lost 6 bases, and 10 bases had no gene match.

The rearrangement links TRBV20-1 to TRBJ2-7; possible D gene TRBD1, 6 bases. V was pared by 3 bases and J by 3 bases, with 6 bases between. The CDR3 runs to 11 residues. The germline CDR1 and CDR2 sequences are DFQATT and SNEGSKA (reference sequence). Here the CDR3 DNA reads TGCAGTGCTAGGGACAGCTACGAGCAGTACTTC. This sequence encodes CSARDSYEQYF.

The chain is built from TRBV6-5 and TRBJ1-1; TRBD1 might be the D (5 bases). The germline gives CDR1 MNHEY, CDR2 SVGAGI. The V end was cut by 5 bases, the J end by 3 bases, with 10 bases between. The CDR3 has 13 residues. CDR3 residues: CASSRGYDTEAFF. The CDR3 region has the DNA TGTGCCAGCAGTCGGGGGTACGACACTGAAGCTTTCTTT.

V and J are TRBV6-5 and TRBJ1-4, with D hard to call. The length of the CDR3 is 14 residues. Deletions cut 0 bases from V and 8 bases from J, with 10 bases between. The germline gives CDR1 MNHEY, CDR2 SVGAGI. The CDR3 reads CASSYSASGEKLFF. The DNA for the CDR3 is TGTGCCAGCAGTTACTCAGCCTCGGGAGAAAAACTGTTTTTT.

This clone was counted a single time. The rearrangement links TRBV5-5 to TRBJ2-2; a weak D match, TRBD1 (5 bases). The germline V and J ends were trimmed by 0 bases and 6 bases, with 6 bases remaining between them. CDR1 and CDR2 from the germline V gene are SGHKS and YYEKEE (reference sequence). This CDR3 contains 13 residues. DNA of the CDR3: TGTGCCAGCAGCTTGGGGGGCCCCGGGGAGCTGTTTTTT. It translates to CASSLGGPGELFF. Full variable domain (rest looked up from reference TRBV5-5 and TRBJ2-2): DAGVTQSPTHLIKTRGQQVTLRCSPISGHKSVSWYQQVLGQGPQFIFQYYEKEERGRGNFPDRFSARQFPNYSSELNVNALLLGDSALYLCASSLGGPGELFFGEGSRLTVL.

This chain links TRBV18 with TRBJ2-5, with a weak D call TRBD1 (6 bases). The germline gives CDR1 KGHSH, CDR2 LQKENI. Deletions cut 5 bases from V and 4 bases from J, with 11 bases between. The CDR3 length is 13 residues. Written as DNA, the CDR3 is TGTGCCAGCTCAACAGGGCGAGGAGAGACCCAGTACTTC. Residues: CASSTGRGETQYF.

The chain combines TRBV2 with TRBJ2-1; D is unresolved. The CDR3 totals 13 residues. With 6 bases removed from V and 2 bases from J, the gap between germline ends came to 8 bases. Germline V CDR1 and CDR2: SNHLY, FYNNEI. The CDR3 loop is CASRRRTYNEQFF. DNA of the CDR3: TGTGCCAGCAGGCGGAGAACCTACAATGAGCAGTTCTTC.

The chain links TRBV7-8 to TRBJ2-7, with 9 bases matching TRBD2. CDR1 is SGHVS, CDR2 FQNEAQ, per germline. J lost 2 bases, V lost 2 bases, and 10 bases had no gene match. This CDR3 is built from 17 residues. CDR3 coding DNA: TGTGCCAGCAGCTTAATCCAACGCGGGGGGGATGCCTACGAGCAGTACTTC. Protein sequence: CASSLIQRGGDAYEQYF. Drawing the rest from reference TRBV7-8 and TRBJ2-7, the complete variable domain is GAGVSQSPRYKVAKRGQDVALRCDPISGHVSLFWYQQALGQGPEFLTYFQNEAQLDKSGLPSDRFFAERPEGSVSTLKIQRTQQEDSAVYLCASSLIQRGGDAYEQYFGPGTRLTVT.

CDR3 bases: TGCGCCAGCAGCTTTGAAGGCAGGGCGAACACCGGGGAGCTGTTTTTT. This sequence encodes CASSFEGRANTGELFF. The chain has TRBV5-1 and TRBJ2-2; perhaps TRBD1 as D (5 bases). The V end was cut by 2 bases, the J end by 0 bases, with 11 bases between. CDR1 SGHRS and CDR2 YFSETQ come from the germline V gene. CDR3 length: 16 amino acids.

This clone appeared a single time. CDR3 bases: TGTGCCACCAGCAGCCCCCCCGGACAGGGGGCAAATGAAAAACTGTTTTTT. Translating gives CATSSPPGQGANEKLFF. The chain joins TRBV15 to TRBJ1-4, with 11 bases aligning to TRBD1. Germline V gene data show CDR1 as LNHNV and CDR2 as YYDKDF (reference sequence). The CDR3 is made up of 17 amino acids. The trim removed 3 bases at V and 5 bases at J, leaving 8 bases unmatched.

The chain has TRBV7-2 and TRBJ2-5; a possible D gene is TRBD2 (5 bases). V was trimmed by 1 base and J by 1 base, leaving 13 bases between them. Germline values: CDR1 SGHTA, CDR2 FQGNSA. The CDR3 loop spans 16 amino acids. The CDR3 DNA reads as TGTGCCAGCAGCTTAGGAGTAGCGAAGGGCCAAGAGACCCAGTACTTC. Its translation: CASSLGVAKGQETQYF.

Concerning this clone itself: An end of the junction differs from the germline gene, which may be a read error. The rearrangement joins TRBV24-1 to TRBJ1-1, with D unresolved. This CDR3 spans 13 amino acids. CDR1 and CDR2 (germline): KGHDR, SFDVKD. The CDR3 region has the DNA TGTGCCACCAGTGATTCTGAGAGAGCTGAAGTTCTCTTT. It specifies CATSDSERAEVLF.